This entry lists 27 T cell receptor beta chains sequenced from one sample in a study of shared clonotypes between healthy human individuals (dated by TCRdb to the early 2020s). Preparation of the library involved the immunoSEQ multiplex PCR assay. Held by TCRdb, this immuneACCESS table contains in-frame sequences only and omits some clones. Under half of the omission traces to an unresolved V gene where checked; the cause of the rest is unknown. The sample table lists about 1,900,000 clones, about 95% of them with a count of one. The ten largest make up 1% to 1.5% of the sample. CD8 naive samples were obtained by positive selection for CCR7 among CD45RO-negative cells, yielding a CD45RA+CCR7+ population from which TemRA cells were excluded. Sequences were obtained from naive CD8+ T cells sorted from blood. The sample's cell subset or site label, in plain terms: CD45RA+CCR7+. The receptors stem from a man aged 18 to 30 in good health.

The chain has TRBV30 and TRBJ2-1; 11 bases align to TRBD2. The CDR3 runs to 15 residues. Germline V gene data show CDR1 as GTSNPN and CDR2 as SVGIG (reference sequence). V lost 0 bases to trimming and J lost 8 bases; unmatched junction nucleotides: 6. The CDR3 DNA is TGTGCCTGGAGTGTAGCTAGCGGGGGGTTAGATGAGCAGTTCTTC. Encoded protein: CAWSVASGGLDEQFF.

This clone has only one observation. CDR3 bases: TGCGCCAGCAGCCTAGGGACTAGCGGGGAGCAGTTCTTC. Translated, it gives CASSLGTSGEQFF. This rearrangement joins TRBV4-1 to TRBJ2-1; 12 positions agree with TRBD2. This CDR3 spans 13 amino acids. The germline CDR1 and CDR2 sequences are MGHRA and YSYEKL. Trimming took 4 bases from V and 10 from J; bases not matched to a gene: 2.

V is TRBV13 and J is TRBJ2-3; 9 nucleotides align to TRBD2. The germline V gene has CDR1 PRHDT and CDR2 FYEKMQ (reference sequence). The CDR3 totals 18 residues. After removal of 0 bases from V and 3 bases from J, the junction contained 10 bases not matched to a gene. The DNA of the CDR3 is TGTGCCAGCAGCTTAGGATATAGCGGGAGCAGCATTACAGATACGCAGTATTTT. It translates to CASSLGYSGSSITDTQYF.

This clone was observed a single time. The chain uses TRBV5-6 and TRBJ2-1, with TRBD2 matching over 9 bases. Trimming removed 0 bases from V and 7 bases from J; junction bases left unmatched: 5. The CDR3 sequence is 15 residues long. Germline lookup yields CDR1 SGHDT and CDR2 YYEEEE. In nucleotides, the CDR3 is TGTGCCAGCAGCTTGGGCGGGGGGGCGTTTAATGAGCAGTTCTTC. As protein: CASSLGGGAFNEQFF. The whole variable domain, filled in from reference TRBV5-6 and TRBJ2-1, reads DAGVTQSPTHLIKTRGQQVTLRCSPKSGHDTVSWYQQALGQGPQFIFQYYEEEERQRGNFPDRFSGHQFPNYSSELNVNALLLGDSALYLCASSLGGGAFNEQFFGPGTRLTVL.

CDR3 residues: CASAQGLFSYEQYF. The DNA for the CDR3 is TGCGCCAGCGCACAGGGGCTTTTCTCCTACGAGCAGTACTTC. This rearrangement joins TRBV5-1 to TRBJ2-7; TRBD1 aligns across 7 bases. CDR1 is SGHRS and CDR2 is YFSETQ in the germline V gene. V lost 7 bases, J lost 0 bases, and 7 bases stayed unmatched. This CDR3 is 14 amino acids long.

The V and J genes are TRBV4-1 and TRBJ2-7; D possibly corresponds to TRBD1 (5 bases). CDR1 and CDR2 from the germline V gene are MGHRA and YSYEKL. Trimming took off 3 bases at V and 2 bases at J, with 17 bases between the two ends. This CDR3 region has 16 residues. CDR3 coding DNA: TGCGCCAGCAGCCAGAAGGGGCGGTGGGCAGCCTACGAGCAGTACTTC. Translation gives CASSQKGRWAAYEQYF.

The J gene is TRBJ2-7, the V gene TRBV6-1; 10 bases are shared with TRBD1. With V trimmed by 3 bases and J by 2 bases, 7 bases remained unmatched. CDR1 is MNHNS and CDR2 is SASEGT in the germline V gene. The CDR3 covers 16 residues. As DNA, the CDR3 is TGTGCCAGCAGTGACCCTAGGACAGGGGGGGCCTACGAGCAGTACTTC. As protein: CASSDPRTGGAYEQYF.

This clone was detected only once. The chain is built from TRBV19 and TRBJ1-4; D remains unclear. Trimming left V 5 bases short and J 1 base short, with 8 bases between. This CDR3 contains 14 residues. Germline assignment: CDR1 LNHDA and CDR2 SQIVND (reference sequence). The DNA of the CDR3 is TGTGCCAGTAGTTATGATGGAACTAATGAAAAACTGTTTTTT. Its protein product is CASSYDGTNEKLFF.

The chain combines TRBV6-6 with TRBJ2-7, with a tentative D call TRBD1 (6 bases). V lost 7 bases to trimming and J lost 4 bases, with 20 bases between them. This CDR3 has 15 amino acids. The germline V gene has CDR1 MNHNY and CDR2 SVGAGI (reference sequence). CDR3 amino acids: CASTPLPGALYEQYF. CDR3 nucleotide sequence: TGTGCCAGCACCCCTCTCCCAGGGGCGCTGTACGAGCAGTACTTC.

The V call is TRBV19, the J call TRBJ2-7, with TRBD1 matching over 8 bases. Per the germline V gene, CDR1 is LNHDA and CDR2 is SQIVND (reference sequence). V was clipped by 5 bases and J by 3 bases; unmatched bases: 3. This CDR3 has 13 residues. CDR3 sequence: CASSGDRYYEQYF. The CDR3 DNA reads as TGTGCCAGTAGTGGGGACAGGTACTACGAGCAGTACTTC.

This clone was seen a single time. Other nucleotide sequences in the sample specify the same CDR3. This chain links TRBV27 with TRBJ2-3; D unresolved. V dropped 5 bases and J dropped 0 bases, with 9 bases sitting between them. The CDR3 has 14 residues. The V gene's germline CDR1 is MNHEY and CDR2 SMNVEV (reference sequence). CDR3 bases: TGTGCCAGCAGTCCCACATCTAGCACAGATACGCAGTATTTT. This encodes CASSPTSSTDTQYF.

The chain joins TRBV4-3 to TRBJ2-7, with TRBD1 matching 8 bases. Trimming took 0 bases from V and 7 from J; bases not matched to a gene: 8. CDR3 length: 15 residues. CDR1 is LGHNA and CDR2 is YSLEER in the germline V gene. The DNA for the CDR3 is TGCGCCAGCAGCCAAGACGCGCAGGGGGCGAGTGAGCAGTACTTC. It yields the protein CASSQDAQGASEQYF.

Note on this clone: This sample includes further DNA sequences coding for the same CDR3. The chain carries TRBV6-1 and TRBJ1-2, with 7 bases identical to TRBD1. Germline trimming cut 1 base from V and 4 bases from J; bases unmatched to any gene: 3. In germline, CDR1 is MNHNS, CDR2 SASEGT. The CDR3 is 14 residues long. DNA of the CDR3: TGTGCCAGCAGTGAAGGGCAGGGGGGCTATGGCTACACCTTC. Encoded protein: CASSEGQGGYGYTF.

The chain recombines TRBV7-9 with TRBJ2-5; tentatively, D is TRBD1 (5 bases). Germline loops: CDR1 SEHNR, CDR2 FQNEAQ (reference sequence). V shed 4 bases and J shed 1 base, with 13 bases lying between them. This CDR3 spans 15 amino acids. The CDR3 bases are TGTGCCAGCAGCTCCCCCCGACAGCTCCAAGAGACCCAGTACTTC. This translates into CASSSPRQLQETQYF. The full variable domain, its missing parts supplied by reference TRBV7-9 and TRBJ2-5, is DTGVSQNPRHKITKRGQNVTFRCDPISEHNRLYWYRQTLGQGPEFLTYFQNEAQLEKSRLLSDRFSAERPKGSFSTLEIQRTEQGDSAMYLCASSSPRQLQETQYFGPGTRLLVL.

CDR3 sequence reads: CASTLAGGTYEQYF. DNA of the CDR3: TGCGCCAGTACACTAGCGGGGGGAACCTACGAGCAGTACTTC. V is TRBV5-1 and J is TRBJ2-7; 12 bases align to TRBD2. CDR1 is SGHRS, CDR2 YFSETQ, per germline. The CDR3 is 14 residues long. The junction had 5 bases not matched to a gene; V was cut back by 8 bases and J by 2 bases. The entire variable domain, with the rest obtained from reference TRBV5-1 and TRBJ2-7, is as follows: KAGVTQTPRYLIKTRGQQVTLSCSPISGHRSVSWYQQTPGQGLQFLFEYFSETQRNKGNFPGRFSGRQFSNSRSEMNVSTLELGDSALYLCASTLAGGTYEQYFGPGTRLTVT.

Only one count was recorded for this clone. Other nucleotide sequences from this sample produce the same CDR3. The V gene is TRBV27, the J gene TRBJ1-1; TRBD1 aligns across 7 bases. Germline CDR1 is MNHEY and CDR2 is SMNVEV (reference sequence). Unmatched junction bases numbered 7, after V lost 5 bases and J lost 1 base. This CDR3 is 15 amino acids long. The CDR3 region is CASSLTGAGNTEAFF. The CDR3 nucleotides read TGTGCCAGCAGTCTAACAGGGGCCGGGAACACTGAAGCTTTCTTT.

This clone was seen a single time. Other DNA sequences in the sample encode the same CDR3. This chain uses TRBV9 with TRBJ2-1; 7 nucleotides match TRBD2. With V trimmed by 7 bases and J by 7 bases, 2 bases remained unmatched. The CDR3 length is 11 residues. Germline CDR1 is SGDLS and CDR2 is YYNGEE. As DNA, the CDR3 is TGTGCCAGCTCCGGGGGGAATGAGCAGTTCTTC. Translating it yields CASSGGNEQFF.

J is TRBJ2-7 and V is TRBV11-2, with D perhaps TRBD1 (6 bases). Germline lookup yields CDR1 SGHAT and CDR2 FQNNGV. The CDR3 is 15 residues long. Trimming took 1 base from V and 2 from J, leaving 12 bases between them. CDR3 in DNA: TGTGCCAGCAGCTTAGTGCGGACAGTAACCTACGAGCAGTACTTC. Its protein is CASSLVRTVTYEQYF.

The chain joins TRBV27 to TRBJ2-7; no reliable D call. The CDR3 covers 13 residues. The V end lost 8 bases, the J end lost 5 bases, and 16 bases lay between the germline ends. Germline assignment: CDR1 MNHEY and CDR2 SMNVEV (reference sequence). CDR3 sequence reads: CASGSVVGNEQYF. The CDR3 region has the DNA TGTGCCAGCGGTTCTGTGGTAGGGAACGAGCAGTACTTC.

The chain employs TRBV7-6 and TRBJ2-2, with D tentatively TRBD1 (6 bases). The germline gives CDR1 SGHVS, CDR2 FNYEAQ. Deletions cut 4 bases from V and 2 bases from J, with 14 bases between. This CDR3 comprises 16 residues. This CDR3 is CASSSWTVINTGELFF. The CDR3 region has the DNA TGTGCCAGCAGCTCCTGGACAGTGATAAACACCGGGGAGCTGTTTTTT. Full variable domain (missing parts from reference TRBV7-6 and TRBJ2-2): GAGVSQSPRYKVTKRGQDVALRCDPISGHVSLYWYRQALGQGPEFLTYFNYEAQQDKSGLPNDRFSAERPEGSISTLTIQRTEQRDSAMYRCASSSWTVINTGELFFGEGSRLTVL.

V usage is TRBV11-2 and J usage is TRBJ2-3; D is possibly TRBD1 (5 bases). Germline values: CDR1 SGHAT, CDR2 FQNNGV. This CDR3 comprises 13 residues. V was trimmed by 5 bases and J by 5 bases, leaving 11 bases between them. The CDR3 DNA reads as TGTGCCAGCAGCCGAGTTAGGGGAGATACGCAGTATTTT. Encoded protein: CASSRVRGDTQYF.

The gene calls are TRBV6-6 and TRBJ1-1; D gene unclear. This CDR3 comprises 13 residues. The V and J ends lost 2 bases and 5 bases respectively, with 9 bases between them. The germline V gene has CDR1 MNHNY and CDR2 SVGAGI (reference sequence). Here the CDR3 DNA reads TGTGCCAGCAGTTACGAATGGGGAACTGAAGCTTTCTTT. Its translation is CASSYEWGTEAFF.

The V and J genes are TRBV7-8 and TRBJ2-5, with D perhaps assigned TRBD1 or TRBD2 (5 bases each). Per germline, CDR1 SGHVS and CDR2 FQNEAQ. The CDR3 loop spans 16 amino acids. V lost 1 base, J lost 4 bases, and 16 bases lay in between. The CDR3 nucleotides are TGTGCCAGCAGCTTAGTATACGGGACGCCTAGAGAGACCCAGTACTTC. Its translation: CASSLVYGTPRETQYF.

The chain carries TRBV14 and TRBJ2-1; D perhaps matches TRBD1 (5 bases). V lost 4 bases and J lost 0, with 10 bases in between. Germline V gene lookup returns CDR1 SGHDN and CDR2 FVKESK. This CDR3 has 15 amino acids. The CDR3 here is CASSPGRFSYNEQFF. As DNA, the CDR3 is TGTGCCAGCAGCCCAGGGCGGTTCTCCTACAATGAGCAGTTCTTC.

CDR3 DNA: TGCGCCAGCAGCCCGGACGGTAGGGGTGAGACCCAGTACTTC. Residues: CASSPDGRGETQYF. This chain connects TRBV5-1 to TRBJ2-5, with D possibly being TRBD1 (5 bases). V shed 4 bases and J shed 5 bases, with 15 bases lying between them. CDR1 and CDR2 (germline): SGHRS, YFSETQ. The CDR3 length is 14 residues.

The chain carries TRBV28 and TRBJ1-2; weak D call: TRBD1 (5 bases). Per the germline V gene, CDR1 is MDHEN and CDR2 is SYDVKM. V was shortened by 5 bases and J by 5 bases, with 12 bases between the two germline ends. The CDR3 is 13 amino acids. CDR3 nucleotide sequence: TGTGCCAGCAGTCCCCCACAGGATTATGGCTACACCTTC. Its protein is CASSPPQDYGYTF.

V and J are TRBV2 and TRBJ2-3; D may be TRBD2 (5 bases). V gave up 3 bases and J gave up 2 bases, with 21 bases separating them. This CDR3 comprises 18 residues. Germline V lookup: CDR1 SNHLY, CDR2 FYNNEI. This chain's CDR3 is CASSDPFLSGEDTDTQYF. CDR3 coding DNA: TGTGCCAGCAGTGATCCCTTCCTTTCCGGGGAAGACACAGATACGCAGTATTTT.